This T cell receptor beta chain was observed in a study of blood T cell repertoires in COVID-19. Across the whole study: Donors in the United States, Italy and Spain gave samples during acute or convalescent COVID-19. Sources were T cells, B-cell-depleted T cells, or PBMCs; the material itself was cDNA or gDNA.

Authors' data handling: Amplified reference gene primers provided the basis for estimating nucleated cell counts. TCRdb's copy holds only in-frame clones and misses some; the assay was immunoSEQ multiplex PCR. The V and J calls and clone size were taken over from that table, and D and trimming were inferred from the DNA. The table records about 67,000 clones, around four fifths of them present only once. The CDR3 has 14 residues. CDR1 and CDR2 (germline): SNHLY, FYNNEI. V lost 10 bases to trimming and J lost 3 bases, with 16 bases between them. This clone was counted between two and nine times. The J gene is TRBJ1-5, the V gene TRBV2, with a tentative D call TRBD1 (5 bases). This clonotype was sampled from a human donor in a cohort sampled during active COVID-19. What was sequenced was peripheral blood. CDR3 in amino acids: CATTGGVSNQPQHF. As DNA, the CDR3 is TGTGCCACCACCGGGGGGGTATCCAATCAGCCCCAGCATTTT.